A selection of T cell receptor beta chains follows, all from one sample in a study of cytomegalovirus exposure and HLA in healthy donors. Repertoires were generated with immunoSEQ multiplex PCR, while TCRdb's copy carries only in-frame clones and drops some. The sample lists about 160,000 clones, 70% to 80% occurring once. Sequenced: PBMCs. The origin of the receptors is a woman in her forties or fifties in good health and CMV-seronegative. Each CDR3 is given with its conserved first and last residue. A D gene is named only where the DNA matches it firmly. The size of a clone is reported for some rows only, either as once, few or many, or as a class for expanded clones.

clone_size	d_call	v_call	j_call	cdr3_aa	cdr3_nt
.	.	TRBV9	TRBJ2-1	CASSVKSGNYNEQFF	TGTGCCAGCAGCGTCAAGTCCGGGAACTACAATGAGCAGTTCTTC
.	TRBD2	TRBV5-1	TRBJ2-3	CASSPPLAASTDTQYF	TGCGCCAGCAGCCCACCTCTAGCGGCTAGCACAGATACGCAGTATTTT
.	.	TRBV5-6	TRBJ2-5	CASGVPYEREAETQYF	TGTGCCAGCGGCGTGCCTTATGAGAGAGAGGCAGAGACCCAGTACTTC
.	.	TRBV27	TRBJ2-7	CASSLGSPSYEQYF	TGTGCCAGCAGTTTGGGGAGCCCCTCCTACGAGCAGTACTTC
.	TRBD2	TRBV7-9	TRBJ2-7	CASSPGTRSYEQYF	TGTGCCAGCAGCCCCGGGACTAGATCCTACGAGCAGTACTTC
few	TRBD2	TRBV19	TRBJ2-5	CASRPTSGASWETQYF	TGTGCCAGTAGGCCAACTAGCGGGGCCTCTTGGGAGACCCAGTACTTC
once	TRBD1	TRBV19	TRBJ2-1	CATQMDRRSYNEQFF	TGTGCCACCCAAATGGACAGGAGGTCCTACAATGAGCAGTTCTTC
.	.	TRBV7-6	TRBJ1-2	CASSDRGDGGYTF	TGTGCCAGCAGCGACCGGGGGGATGGTGGCTACACCTTC
few	.	TRBV6-5	TRBJ2-6	CASSYSPGGANVLTF	TGTGCCAGCAGTTACTCCCCAGGCGGGGCCAACGTCCTGACTTTC
.	.	TRBV27	TRBJ2-5	CASSTGTTQETQYF	TGTGCCAGCAGTACAGGGACAACACAAGAGACCCAGTACTTC
.	.	TRBV27	TRBJ2-1	CASSLLRGSNEQFF	TGTGCCAGCAGTTTGTTGAGGGGGAGTAATGAGCAGTTCTTC
.	TRBD1	TRBV5-4	TRBJ1-2	CASRPWTGGSGGYTF	TGTGCCAGCAGACCCTGGACAGGGGGCTCGGGTGGCTACACCTTC
.	TRBD2	TRBV27	TRBJ2-1	CASSLSGLAGGPYNEQFF	TGTGCCAGCAGTTTATCGGGGTTAGCGGGAGGTCCCTACAATGAGCAGTTCTTC
few	.	TRBV4-3	TRBJ2-7	CASSQAGAPFSYEQYF	TGCGCCAGCAGCCAAGCTGGGGCCCCTTTCTCCTACGAGCAGTACTTC
.	TRBD1	TRBV28	TRBJ1-4	CASIPQVDRDNEKLFF	TGTGCCAGCATTCCTCAGGTAGACAGGGATAATGAAAAACTGTTTTTT
.	.	TRBV30	TRBJ1-2	CAGKQTAVYYGYTF	TGTGCCGGGAAACAGACAGCAGTTTACTATGGCTACACCTTC
.	.	TRBV7-2	TRBJ2-1	CASSPTLNEQFF	TGTGCCAGCAGCCCGACATTAAATGAGCAGTTCTTC
.	TRBD1	TRBV25-1	TRBJ1-2	CASRMQGEGVGYTF	TGTGCCAGCAGGATGCAGGGGGAAGGAGTTGGCTACACCTTT
.	.	TRBV7-9	TRBJ2-1	CASRGSSYNEQFF	TGTGCCAGCAGAGGGAGCTCCTACAATGAGCAGTTCTTC
.	.	TRBV4-1	TRBJ2-1	CASSRRVGGDYNEQFF	TGCGCCAGCAGCCGAAGAGTCGGAGGGGACTACAATGAGCAGTTCTTC
.	TRBD1	TRBV11-2	TRBJ2-2	CASSSTGTGVTGELFF	TGTGCCAGCAGCTCCACCGGGACAGGGGTTACCGGGGAGCTGTTTTTT
.	TRBD2	TRBV14	TRBJ2-1	CASSRWTSGSRNEQFF	TGTGCCAGCAGCCGCTGGACTAGCGGGAGCAGAAATGAGCAGTTCTTC
.	.	TRBV5-4	TRBJ1-2	CASSPDMGHGGYTF	TGTGCCAGCAGCCCGGACATGGGGCATGGGGGCTACACCTTC
.	TRBD2	TRBV19	TRBJ2-5	CASSIDAGGPVTQYF	TGTGCCAGTAGTATTGATGCGGGGGGGCCGGTGACCCAGTACTTC
.	.	TRBV30	TRBJ1-6	CAWRISSSYNSPLHF	TGTGCCTGGAGGATCTCGAGCTCCTATAATTCACCCCTCCACTTT
.	TRBD1	TRBV4-3	TRBJ1-2	CASSQAIGGASGYTF	TGCGCCAGCAGCCAAGCGATAGGGGGCGCATCTGGCTACACCTTC
few	TRBD1	TRBV6-6	TRBJ1-5	CASRDRGEGQPQHF	TGTGCCAGCAGGGACAGGGGAGAAGGGCAGCCCCAGCATTTT
once	TRBD1	TRBV7-9	TRBJ1-2	CASSLGPVHRGGYTF	TGTGCCAGCAGCTTAGGACCAGTACACAGGGGTGGCTACACCTTC
.	.	TRBV27	TRBJ1-3	CGSSFRQSGNTIYF	TGTGGGTCCTCCTTTCGACAGTCTGGAAACACCATATATTTT
.	.	TRBV5-1	TRBJ2-2	CASSLTAAGRTYTGELFF	TGCGCCAGCAGCTTGACCGCGGCGGGCCGAACCTATACCGGGGAGCTGTTTTTT
few	.	TRBV5-4	TRBJ1-1	CASSTGLNTEAFF	TGTGCCAGCAGTACAGGGCTCAACACTGAAGCTTTCTTT
.	.	TRBV5-1	TRBJ2-6	CASSLQGANVLTF	TGCGCCAGCAGCTTACAGGGGGCCAACGTCCTGACTTTC
.	TRBD1	TRBV15	TRBJ1-1	CATSRDRKAGGYTEAFF	TGTGCCACCAGCAGAGATCGTAAGGCAGGGGGCTACACTGAAGCTTTCTTT
.	.	TRBV4-1	TRBJ1-2	CASSLTSRTDSFYGYTF	TGCGCCAGCAGCCTCACGTCCCGGACAGACTCTTTTTATGGCTACACCTTC
.	TRBD1	TRBV2	TRBJ2-5	CASKQSGTGSGEQYF	TGTGCCAGCAAACAGTCCGGGACAGGGTCAGGGGAGCAGTACTTC
.	.	TRBV5-1	TRBJ2-7	CASSKEGTYEQYF	TGCGCCAGCAGCAAGGAGGGCACCTACGAGCAGTACTTC
.	TRBD1	TRBV4-1	TRBJ2-7	CASSLGRGHEQYF	TGCGCCAGCAGCCTAGGCAGGGGGCACGAGCAGTACTTC